Following are 27 T cell receptor beta chains from one sample sequenced in a study of T cell repertoires in urothelial bladder cancer. TCRdb keeps only in-frame clones here, not all; method: immunoSEQ multiplex PCR. Seen here are thousands of clones, roughly 60% observed once, and the top ten hold about 30%. Input material: tumor-infiltrating cells from bladder cancer. These receptor sequences come from a human donor with urothelial carcinoma.

J is TRBJ2-7 and V is TRBV7-2; D ambiguous. This CDR3 contains 14 residues. Trimming took 3 bases from V and 2 from J, leaving 11 bases between them. The germline CDR1 and CDR2 sequences are SGHTA and FQGNSA. The CDR3 loop reads CASSFIDAAYEQYF. The CDR3 DNA is TGTGCCAGCAGCTTCATCGACGCTGCCTACGAGCAGTACTTC.

The gene calls are TRBV10-3 and TRBJ2-7; D assignment may be TRBD1 or TRBD2 (5 bases each). V lost 10 bases and J lost 2, with 21 bases in between. Germline CDR1 is ENHRY and CDR2 is SYGVKD. The CDR3 is made up of 15 amino acids. CDR3 in amino acids: CASRIWGSEAYEQYF. CDR3 bases: TGTGCCAGCAGGATTTGGGGGTCGGAAGCCTACGAGCAGTACTTC.

This clone was detected a few times. This chain joins TRBV10-3 and TRBJ1-1; D possibly corresponds to TRBD1 (5 bases). Germline V gene lookup returns CDR1 ENHRY and CDR2 SYGVKD. V lost 3 bases to trimming and J lost 1 base, with 15 bases between them. CDR3 length: 16 amino acids. CDR3 sequence reads: CAISDHSRAGNTEAFF. The DNA for the CDR3 is TGTGCCATCAGTGACCACTCCAGGGCAGGGAACACTGAAGCTTTCTTT.

In this sample, this clone turned up a few times. The chain joins TRBV6-5 to TRBJ1-4; D might be TRBD1 (5 bases). The CDR3 contains 15 residues. Trimming left V 0 bases short and J 7 bases short, with 12 bases between. CDR1 is MNHEY and CDR2 is SVGAGI in the germline V gene. The CDR3 nucleotides read TGTGCCAGCAGTTACTCCTCCGGGGACCTTGAAAAACTGTTTTTT. It specifies CASSYSSGDLEKLFF.

This clone turned up a few times. The chain combines TRBV2 with TRBJ1-1; 7 bases map to TRBD1. CDR1 SNHLY and CDR2 FYNNEI come from the germline V gene. J was trimmed by 3 bases and V by 7 bases; bases with no gene match: 5. The CDR3 sequence is 13 residues long. The CDR3 DNA reads TGTGCCAGCAAGGGGCAGGGGGACACTGAAGCTTTCTTT. It yields the protein CASKGQGDTEAFF.

The chain carries TRBV28 and TRBJ2-2, with D perhaps given as TRBD1 or TRBD2 (5 bases each). Germline assignment: CDR1 MDHEN and CDR2 SYDVKM. The CDR3 contains 16 residues. Trimming cost V 2 bases and J 6 bases, with 16 bases left between them. The CDR3 nucleotides are TGTGCCAGCAGTTTAGGGGGAGTCTTATACTCCGGGGAGCTGTTTTTT. It yields the protein CASSLGGVLYSGELFF.

This rearrangement joins TRBV6-1 to TRBJ2-3, with 8 bases that match TRBD2. Looked up from germline, CDR1 is MNHNS and CDR2 is SASEGT. With 4 bases clipped from V and 1 base from J, the junction kept 10 bases outside the gene matches. This CDR3 comprises 17 residues. The CDR3 is CASSASRTSRGTDTQYF. Written as DNA, the CDR3 is TGTGCCAGCAGTGCATCCAGGACTAGCAGGGGCACAGATACGCAGTATTTT.

The gene calls are TRBV30 and TRBJ2-3; 15 bases agree with TRBD2. The V gene end was trimmed by 0 bases and the J gene end by 4 bases; junction bases not matched to a gene: 11. CDR3 length: 19 amino acids. CDR1 is GTSNPN, CDR2 SVGIG, per germline (reference sequence). CDR3 DNA sequence: TGTGCCTGGAGTGTCTCATACGGACTAGCGGGGGGGGAACCAGATACGCAGTATTTT. The encoded protein is CAWSVSYGLAGGEPDTQYF. The full variable domain, completed using reference TRBV30 and TRBJ2-3, is SQTIHQWPATLVQPVGSPLSLECTVEGTSNPNLYWYRQAAGRGLQLLFYSVGIGQISSEVPQNLSASRPQDRQFILSSKKLLLSDSGFYLCAWSVSYGLAGGEPDTQYFGPGTRLTVL.

This clone was observed a handful of times. V usage is TRBV30 and J usage is TRBJ1-3; D gene unclear. This CDR3 region has 13 residues. Germline CDR1 reads GTSNPN; CDR2 reads SVGIG (reference sequence). V was clipped by 3 bases and J by 0 bases, with 6 bases between them. The CDR3 protein is CAWRRNSGNTIYF. CDR3 nucleotides: TGTGCCTGGAGGCGGAACTCTGGAAACACCATATATTTT. Full variable domain (outside the CDR3, taken from reference TRBV30 and TRBJ1-3): SQTIHQWPATLVQPVGSPLSLECTVEGTSNPNLYWYRQAAGRGLQLLFYSVGIGQISSEVPQNLSASRPQDRQFILSSKKLLLSDSGFYLCAWRRNSGNTIYFGEGSWLTVV.

V and J are TRBV7-2 and TRBJ2-2, with TRBD2 matching over 8 bases. The V segment lost 3 bases and the J segment 4 bases; nucleotides outside the gene matches: 7. The CDR3 spans 16 residues. Germline CDR1 reads SGHTA; CDR2 reads FQGNSA. The CDR3 loop is CASSLERGRTTGELFF. In DNA, the CDR3 is TGTGCCAGCAGCTTGGAGCGGGGGCGGACCACCGGGGAGCTGTTTTTT.

The J gene is TRBJ2-3, the V gene TRBV7-8; 9 nucleotides align to TRBD2. Losses at the gene ends were 2 bases for V and 4 bases for J; bases not matched to a gene: 10. Germline loops: CDR1 SGHVS, CDR2 FQNEAQ. The CDR3 extends over 17 amino acids. CDR3 DNA sequence: TGTGCCAGCAGCTTATTATATCCTAGCGGGGACCCAGATACGCAGTATTTT. This sequence encodes CASSLLYPSGDPDTQYF.

This clone is medium-sized in the sample. V usage is TRBV19 and J usage is TRBJ1-1; the match to TRBD1 covers 8 bases. The CDR3 length is 13 residues. V lost 8 bases to trimming and J lost 4 bases; unmatched junction nucleotides: 6. CDR1 and CDR2 from the germline V gene are LNHDA and SQIVND (reference sequence). The CDR3 loop is CASVDREGTEAFF. CDR3 nucleotide sequence: TGTGCCAGTGTGGACAGGGAAGGCACTGAAGCTTTCTTT.

As DNA, the CDR3 is TGTGCCTGGAGTTTCGGGGGGAGCTACACAGATACGCAGTATTTT. Its translation: CAWSFGGSYTDTQYF. This sequence joins TRBV30 and TRBJ2-3; 7 bases fit TRBD2. The germline V gene encodes CDR1 GTSNPN and CDR2 SVGIG (reference sequence). Germline trimming cut 2 bases from V and 2 bases from J; bases unmatched to any gene: 7. CDR3 size: 15 residues.

DNA for the CDR3: TGTGCCAGCTCACGCGACGGGACATCGGTATCGTACTTC. It codes for CASSRDGTSVSYF. The gene calls are TRBV18 and TRBJ2-7; a weak D match, TRBD1 (6 bases). Trimming stripped 4 bases from V and 12 bases from J, with 19 bases between. The germline gives CDR1 KGHSH, CDR2 LQKENI. The CDR3 contains 13 residues.

The gene calls are TRBV5-6 and TRBJ2-1, with D possibly matching TRBD1 (5 bases). V gave up 2 bases and J gave up 10 bases, with 16 bases separating them. The length of the CDR3 is 14 residues. Germline values: CDR1 SGHDT, CDR2 YYEEEE. CDR3 loop: CASSFPPTGPEQFF. Written as DNA, the CDR3 is TGTGCCAGCAGCTTCCCCCCAACAGGCCCGGAGCAGTTCTTC.

The rearrangement uses TRBV2 and TRBJ2-3; D gene unclear. The CDR3 is 12 amino acids. V was trimmed by 6 bases and J by 0 bases, leaving 4 bases between them. Per germline, CDR1 SNHLY and CDR2 FYNNEI. DNA of the CDR3: TGTGCCAGCAGCTTCAGCACAGATACGCAGTATTTT. This gives the protein CASSFSTDTQYF. The whole variable domain, filled in from reference TRBV2 and TRBJ2-3, reads EPEVTQTPSHQVTQMGQEVILRCVPISNHLYFYWYRQILGQKVEFLVSFYNNEISEKSEIFDDQFSVERPDGSNFTLKIRSTKLEDSAMYFCASSFSTDTQYFGPGTRLTVL.

The J gene is TRBJ2-1, the V gene TRBV12-5; 10 bases map to TRBD2. CDR1 is LGHNT and CDR2 is FRNRAP in the germline V gene. The CDR3 length is 18 residues. After removal of 6 bases from V and 3 bases from J, the junction contained 14 bases not matched to a gene. The CDR3 DNA is TGTGCTAGTGGCCACAGGACAGAGCGGGGGGGGCTCTACAATGAGCAGTTCTTC. It translates to CASGHRTERGGLYNEQFF.

The chain uses TRBV30 and TRBJ1-2; TRBD1 aligns across 10 bases. This CDR3 is built from 13 residues. Per germline, CDR1 GTSNPN and CDR2 SVGIG (reference sequence). The V gene end was trimmed by 2 bases and the J gene end by 7 bases; junction bases not matched to a gene: 4. CDR3 bases: TGTGCCTGGAGTTACCGGGACAGGGGTGGCTACACCTTC. This codes for CAWSYRDRGGYTF.

This clone was found a few times. Other nucleotide sequences in the sample specify the same CDR3. This sequence joins TRBV6-5 and TRBJ2-3; D gene uncertain. The ends were cut back, 5 bases at V and 3 bases at J, with 3 bases in the middle. In germline, CDR1 is MNHEY, CDR2 SVGAGI. The CDR3 has 11 residues. The CDR3 DNA is TGTGCCAGCAGTAGTACAGATACGCAGTATTTT. This codes for CASSSTDTQYF.

This clone ranks as medium-sized. V is TRBV7-2 and J is TRBJ1-5; D ambiguous. This CDR3 is built from 19 residues. V was clipped by 5 bases and J by 0 bases, with 23 bases between them. Germline V gene sequence: CDR1 SGHTA, CDR2 FQGNSA. CDR3 bases: TGTGCCAGCAGCGCGGAGCTTTTTCTTGGGGTTTATAGCAATCAGCCCCAGCATTTT. Translation gives CASSAELFLGVYSNQPQHF. Based on the CDR3 plus reference TRBV7-2 and TRBJ1-5, the full variable domain is GAGVSQSPSNKVTEKGKDVELRCDPISGHTALYWYRQSLGQGLEFLIYFQGNSAPDKSGLPSDRFSAERTGGSVSTLTIQRTQQEDSAVYLCASSAELFLGVYSNQPQHFGDGTRLSIL.

By share, this clone ranks as medium-sized. Other DNA sequences in the same sample also yield this CDR3. V and J are TRBV5-1 and TRBJ2-7; D unresolved. V dropped 0 bases and J dropped 0 bases, with 4 bases sitting between them. The CDR3 runs 13 residues. Germline V CDR1 and CDR2: SGHRS, YFSETQ. CDR3 bases: TGCGCCAGCAGCTTGGACAACTCCTACGAGCAGTACTTC. Translating gives CASSLDNSYEQYF.

The chain couples TRBV10-2 to TRBJ1-1; D is unresolved. The V gene's germline CDR1 is WSHSY and CDR2 SAAADI. The CDR3 spans 13 residues. The V and J ends lost 3 bases and 1 base respectively, with 6 bases between them. CDR3 bases: TGCGCCAGCAGTGATTCCGGGAACACTGAAGCTTTCTTT. Its protein product is CASSDSGNTEAFF.

A single count supports this clone. This chain uses TRBV9 with TRBJ2-3; 7 bases match TRBD2. V shed 4 bases, J shed 1 base, and the junction held 6 bases outside the gene matches. The CDR3 spans 15 residues. Per germline, CDR1 SGDLS and CDR2 YYNGEE. CDR3 DNA: TGTGCCAGCAGCTACGCGGGAGAGGGCACAGATACGCAGTATTTT. Translation: CASSYAGEGTDTQYF.

The chain uses TRBV7-2 and TRBJ2-3; weak D call: TRBD2 (6 bases). CDR3 length: 16 amino acids. Trimming stripped 5 bases from V and 2 bases from J, with 17 bases between. Germline CDR1 reads SGHTA; CDR2 reads FQGNSA. DNA for the CDR3: TGTGCCAGCAGCCTAAGATCCCCGGGGGACACAGATACGCAGTATTTT. This sequence encodes CASSLRSPGDTDTQYF.

This chain connects TRBV4-3 to TRBJ2-2; D is undetermined. Germline CDR1 is LGHNA and CDR2 is YSLEER. V was shortened by 3 bases and J by 4 bases, with 9 bases between the two germline ends. The CDR3 totals 14 residues. Here the CDR3 reads CASSHGKGTGELFF. Here the CDR3 DNA reads TGCGCCAGCAGCCATGGCAAAGGCACCGGGGAGCTGTTTTTT.

This clone was observed a handful of times. The J gene is TRBJ1-2, the V gene TRBV27, with D perhaps matching TRBD1 (6 bases). Per germline, CDR1 MNHEY and CDR2 SMNVEV (reference sequence). The CDR3 has 13 residues. Trimming left V 7 bases short and J 5 bases short, with 14 bases between. CDR3 loop: CASTSGRGYGYTF. The DNA of the CDR3 is TGTGCCAGCACCTCGGGCAGGGGTTATGGCTACACCTTC.

The V and J genes are TRBV5-1 and TRBJ2-7, with unresolved D. With 0 bases removed from V and 3 bases from J, the gap between germline ends came to 13 bases. This CDR3 has 15 residues. CDR1 and CDR2 from the germline V gene are SGHRS and YFSETQ. CDR3 coding DNA: TGCGCCAGCAGCTTGGACGCAGGATTCGGCTACGAGCAGTACTTC. Protein: CASSLDAGFGYEQYF.